The 15 T cell receptor beta chains given below trace back to one sample, sequenced in a study of blood T cell repertoires in COVID-19. Repertoires were generated with immunoSEQ multiplex PCR, while TCRdb's copy carries only in-frame clones and drops some. The sample holds about 200,000 clones; about nine tenths are singletons and the top ten take 5.9%. The sample taken for sequencing was peripheral blood. The source is a man at least 80 years old with acute or convalescent COVID-19.

The chain has TRBV29-1 and TRBJ2-3; unclear D gene. Per the germline V gene, CDR1 is SQVTM and CDR2 is ANQGSEA. The CDR3 is 14 residues long. The ends were cut back, 4 bases at V and 5 bases at J, with 16 bases in the middle. Written as DNA, the CDR3 is TGCAGCGTTGGCCTAAGATCCTCAGGAGATACGCAGTATTTT. As protein: CSVGLRSSGDTQYF.

Relative to its sample, this clone is medium-sized. The V call is TRBV11-2, the J call TRBJ2-1; the match to TRBD2 covers 11 bases. The CDR3 is made up of 17 amino acids. The germline V gene encodes CDR1 SGHAT and CDR2 FQNNGV. V shed 5 bases and J 4 bases; nucleotides not matched to a gene: 10. Here the CDR3 DNA reads TGTGCCAGCAGCCCAGAGGGACTAGCGGACCTGTACAATGAGCAGTTCTTC. Translation: CASSPEGLADLYNEQFF.

As concerns this clone: In the same sample, other DNA sequences code for this CDR3. This chain connects TRBV18 to TRBJ2-5; a weak D match, TRBD2 (5 bases). Germline V lookup: CDR1 KGHSH, CDR2 LQKENI. Trimming took 6 bases from V and 1 from J, leaving 12 bases between them. The CDR3 runs to 14 residues. CDR3 nucleotide sequence: TGTGCCAGCTCGCCAAGGGAGCTCCAAGAGACCCAGTACTTC. The encoded protein is CASSPRELQETQYF.

The V call is TRBV30, the J call TRBJ1-2; TRBD1 might be the D (6 bases). Germline V lookup: CDR1 GTSNPN, CDR2 SVGIG (reference sequence). The ends were cut back, 1 base at V and 2 bases at J, with 11 bases in the middle. CDR3 length equals 14 residues. The chain's CDR3 is CAWSGQGQNYGYTF. CDR3 in DNA: TGTGCCTGGAGTGGGCAGGGGCAGAACTATGGCTACACCTTC.

The chain uses TRBV6-1 and TRBJ1-1, with TRBD1 as a possible D gene (5 bases). Per germline, CDR1 MNHNS and CDR2 SASEGT. The CDR3 has 16 amino acids. V dropped 2 bases and J dropped 0 bases, with 13 bases sitting between them. The CDR3 protein is CASSERVGGLNTEAFF. DNA for the CDR3: TGTGCCAGCAGTGAAAGGGTCGGGGGGTTGAACACTGAAGCTTTCTTT.

CDR3 amino acids: CASSQDGAGGKDTQYF. The CDR3 bases are TGTGCCAGCAGCCAAGATGGAGCGGGAGGGAAAGATACGCAGTATTTT. The chain carries TRBV4-2 and TRBJ2-3, with 10 positions matching TRBD2. CDR3 size: 16 residues. The V gene's germline CDR1 is LGHNA and CDR2 YNFKEQ. V shed 0 bases and J 5 bases; nucleotides not matched to a gene: 5.

V is TRBV27 and J is TRBJ2-2; 11 nucleotides agree with TRBD2. The CDR3 contains 15 residues. J gave up 1 base and V 5 bases, and 0 bases lay outside the gene matches. From germline, CDR1 is MNHEY and CDR2 SMNVEV (reference sequence). The CDR3 spells CASSTSGRNTGELFF. DNA of the CDR3: TGTGCCAGCAGTACTAGCGGGAGGAACACCGGGGAGCTGTTTTTT.

V gene TRBV5-1 combines with J gene TRBJ2-7; 11 positions agree with TRBD1. The ends lost 4 bases at V and 5 bases at J; junction bases unmatched: 5. CDR1 and CDR2 (germline): SGHRS, YFSETQ. The CDR3 is made up of 14 amino acids. The CDR3 bases are TGCGCCAGCAGCCCGGGACAGGGGGTCCACGAGCAGTACTTC. It codes for CASSPGQGVHEQYF.

Only a few counts were recorded for this clone. The V gene is TRBV14, the J gene TRBJ2-1; TRBD2 agrees at 7 bases. Trimming removed 4 bases from V and 5 bases from J; junction bases left unmatched: 2. The CDR3 runs to 13 residues. Germline V gives CDR1 SGHDN, CDR2 FVKESK. CDR3 DNA: TGTGCCAGCAGCCCCGGGACTAACAATGAGCAGTTCTTC. Translated, it gives CASSPGTNNEQFF. Drawing the rest from reference TRBV14 and TRBJ2-1, the complete variable domain is EAGVTQFPSHSVIEKGQTVTLRCDPISGHDNLYWYRRVMGKEIKFLLHFVKESKQDESGMPNNRFLAERTGGTYSTLKVQPAELEDSGVYFCASSPGTNNEQFFGPGTRLTVL.

This chain connects TRBV28 to TRBJ1-2, with D maybe TRBD1 (6 bases). CDR1 and CDR2 from the germline V gene are MDHEN and SYDVKM. V shed 9 bases and J shed 2 bases, with 19 bases lying between them. The length of the CDR3 is 15 residues. DNA for the CDR3: TGTGCCAGTCTGTCGGACAGTTCCTTCAACTATGGCTACACCTTC. It is translated as CASLSDSSFNYGYTF.

This chain joins TRBV7-2 and TRBJ2-6; D gene ambiguous. The CDR3 runs 15 residues. Germline V lookup: CDR1 SGHTA, CDR2 FQGNSA. V was trimmed by 8 bases and J by 4 bases, leaving 15 bases between them. This chain's CDR3 is CASRPGSTGANVLTF. The CDR3 DNA reads TGTGCCAGCCGCCCGGGTTCCACAGGGGCCAACGTCCTGACTTTC. Using reference TRBV7-2 and TRBJ2-6 for the parts outside the CDR3, the full variable domain is GAGVSQSPSNKVTEKGKDVELRCDPISGHTALYWYRQSLGQGLEFLIYFQGNSAPDKSGLPSDRFSAERTGGSVSTLTIQRTQQEDSAVYLCASRPGSTGANVLTFGAGSRLTVL.

This clone was seen just once. The V and J genes are TRBV27 and TRBJ2-7; no definite D call. V gave up 4 bases and J gave up 2 bases, with 9 bases separating them. The V gene's germline CDR1 is MNHEY and CDR2 SMNVEV (reference sequence). CDR3 size: 13 residues. This CDR3 reads CASSSPETYEQYF. CDR3 bases: TGTGCCAGCAGTTCCCCGGAGACCTACGAGCAGTACTTC.

The gene calls are TRBV5-1 and TRBJ2-1; 13 bases are shared with TRBD2. J gave up 8 bases and V 4 bases, and 6 bases lay outside the gene matches. This CDR3 is built from 15 residues. Germline assignment: CDR1 SGHRS and CDR2 YFSETQ. The CDR3 DNA is TGCGCCAGCAGCCCAGGGACTAGCGGGATTCATGAGCAGTTCTTC. It specifies CASSPGTSGIHEQFF.

This chain connects TRBV7-9 to TRBJ2-1; 9 bases are a match to TRBD1. Germline CDR1 is SEHNR and CDR2 is FQNEAQ (reference sequence). The CDR3 has 15 residues. J was trimmed by 4 bases and V by 5 bases; bases with no gene match: 6. CDR3 sequence (DNA): TGTGCCAGCAGCCCCGGGACAGGGCCTTACAATGAGCAGTTCTTC. This translates into CASSPGTGPYNEQFF.

The V and J genes are TRBV30 and TRBJ2-7; 11 nucleotides agree with TRBD2. CDR3 length equals 15 residues. The germline gives CDR1 GTSNPN, CDR2 SVGIG (reference sequence). The V and J ends lost 0 bases and 5 bases, in that order; junction bases with no gene match: 6. The CDR3 DNA reads TGTGCCTGGAGTGTACAGACTAGCGGGAAAAACGAGCAGTACTTC. This gives the protein CAWSVQTSGKNEQYF.